The text below deals with one TCR beta chain. Its antigen remains unidentified. These data belong to a study of cytomegalovirus exposure and HLA in healthy donors. Findings of the study overall: In vitro confirmation showed three CMV-associated chains to be CMV antigen specific.

J gave up 3 bases and V 5 bases, and 9 bases lay outside the gene matches. The CDR3 length is 15 residues. Germline assignment: CDR1 SEHNR and CDR2 FQNEAQ (reference sequence). PCR involved 60 Vbeta and 13 Jbeta primers. Data came from immunoSEQ multiplex PCR; TCRdb stores just in-frame clones and leaves some out. The data contain more than 150,000 clones, roughly 79% of them singletons. The sample consisted of PBMCs. This clonotype originated in a woman in her forties or fifties in good health and CMV-seropositive. The chain carries TRBV7-9 and TRBJ2-7, with 8 bases aligning to TRBD2. CDR3 nucleotide sequence: TGTGCCAGCAGCCCTCCGGGACTAGAAATCTACGAGCAGTACTTC. It yields the protein CASSPPGLEIYEQYF. The full variable domain, with the rest looked up from reference TRBV7-9 and TRBJ2-7, is DTGVSQNPRHKITKRGQNVTFRCDPISEHNRLYWYRQTLGQGPEFLTYFQNEAQLEKSRLLSDRFSAERPKGSFSTLEIQRTEQGDSAMYLCASSPPGLEIYEQYFGPGTRLTVT.